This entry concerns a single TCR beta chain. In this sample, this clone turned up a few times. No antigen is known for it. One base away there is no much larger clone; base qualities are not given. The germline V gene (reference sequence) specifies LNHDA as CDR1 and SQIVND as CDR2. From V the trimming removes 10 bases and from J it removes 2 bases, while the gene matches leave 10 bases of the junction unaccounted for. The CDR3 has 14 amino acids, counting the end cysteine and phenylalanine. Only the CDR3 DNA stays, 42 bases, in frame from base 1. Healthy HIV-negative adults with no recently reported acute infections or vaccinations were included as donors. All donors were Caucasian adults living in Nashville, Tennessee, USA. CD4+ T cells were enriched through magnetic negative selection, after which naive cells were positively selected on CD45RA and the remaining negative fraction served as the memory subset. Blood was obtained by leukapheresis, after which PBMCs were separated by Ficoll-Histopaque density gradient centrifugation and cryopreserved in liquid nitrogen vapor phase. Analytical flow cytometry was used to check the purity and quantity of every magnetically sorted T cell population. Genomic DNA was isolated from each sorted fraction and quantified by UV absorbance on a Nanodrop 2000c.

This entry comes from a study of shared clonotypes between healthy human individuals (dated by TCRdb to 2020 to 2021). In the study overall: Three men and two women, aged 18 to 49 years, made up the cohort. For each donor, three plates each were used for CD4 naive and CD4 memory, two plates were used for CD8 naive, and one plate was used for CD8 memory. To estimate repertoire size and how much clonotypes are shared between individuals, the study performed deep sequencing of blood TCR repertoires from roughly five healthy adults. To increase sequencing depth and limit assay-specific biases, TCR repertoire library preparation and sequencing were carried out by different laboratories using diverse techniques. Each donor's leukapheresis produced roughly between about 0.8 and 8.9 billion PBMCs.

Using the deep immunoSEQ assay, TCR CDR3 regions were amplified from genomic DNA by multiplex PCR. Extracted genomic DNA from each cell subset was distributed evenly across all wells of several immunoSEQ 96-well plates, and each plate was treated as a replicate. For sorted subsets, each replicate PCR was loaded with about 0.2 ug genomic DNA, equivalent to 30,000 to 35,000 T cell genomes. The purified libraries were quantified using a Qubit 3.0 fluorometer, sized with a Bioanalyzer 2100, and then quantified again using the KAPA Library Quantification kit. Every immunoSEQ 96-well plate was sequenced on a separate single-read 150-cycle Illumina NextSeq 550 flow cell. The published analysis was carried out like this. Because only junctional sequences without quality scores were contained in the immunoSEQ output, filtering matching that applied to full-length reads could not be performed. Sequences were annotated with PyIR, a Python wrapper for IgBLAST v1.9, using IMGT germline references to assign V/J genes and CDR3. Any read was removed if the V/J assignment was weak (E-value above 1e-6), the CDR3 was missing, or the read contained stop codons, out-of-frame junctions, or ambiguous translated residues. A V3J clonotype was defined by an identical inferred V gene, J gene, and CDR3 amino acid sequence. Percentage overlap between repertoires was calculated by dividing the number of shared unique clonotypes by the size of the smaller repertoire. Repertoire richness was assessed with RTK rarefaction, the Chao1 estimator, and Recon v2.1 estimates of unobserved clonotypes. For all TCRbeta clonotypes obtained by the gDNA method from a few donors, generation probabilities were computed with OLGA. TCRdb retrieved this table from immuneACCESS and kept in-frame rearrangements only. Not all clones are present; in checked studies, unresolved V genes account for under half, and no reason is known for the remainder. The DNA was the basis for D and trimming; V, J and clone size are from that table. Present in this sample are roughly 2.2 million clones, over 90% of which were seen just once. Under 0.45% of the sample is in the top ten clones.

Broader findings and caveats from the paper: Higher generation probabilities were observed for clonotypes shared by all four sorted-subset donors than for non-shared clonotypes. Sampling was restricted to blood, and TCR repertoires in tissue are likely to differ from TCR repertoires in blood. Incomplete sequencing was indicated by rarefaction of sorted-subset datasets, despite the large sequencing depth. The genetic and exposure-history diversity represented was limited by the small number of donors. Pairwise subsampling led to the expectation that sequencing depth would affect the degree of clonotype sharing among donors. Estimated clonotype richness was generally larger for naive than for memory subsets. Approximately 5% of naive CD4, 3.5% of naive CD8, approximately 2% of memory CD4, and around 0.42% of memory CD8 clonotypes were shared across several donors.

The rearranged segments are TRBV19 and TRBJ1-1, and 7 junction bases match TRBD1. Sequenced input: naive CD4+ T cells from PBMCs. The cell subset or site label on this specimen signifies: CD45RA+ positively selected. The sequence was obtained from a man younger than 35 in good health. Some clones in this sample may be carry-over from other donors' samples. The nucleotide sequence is TGTGCCACGGGGACAGCGGAGAGAAACACTGAAGCTTTCTTT. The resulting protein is CATGTAERNTEAFF.